This T cell receptor beta chain was sequenced in a study of T cell repertoires in cytomegalovirus infection. A word on this clonotype: The target antigen is unknown.

TCRdb independently ran MiXCR on the reads; one entry per CDR3 protein. The table has roughly 120,000 distinct CDR3 sequences, roughly 30% seen once; the top ten hold roughly 40%. Study conclusions and caveats: Dominant in the ex vivo response were TCR beta clonotypes restricted by HLA-C and specific for CMV.

The specimen was CD8+ T cells from cultured PBMCs, collected from culture after CMV antigen stimulation. The sequence was collected from a human donor in good health (CMV status not recorded). Some clones in this sample may be carry-over from other donors' samples.

CDR3 in amino acids: CASSPTTKGLAGGYEQYF. The CDR3 DNA reads TGTGCCAGCAGTCCCACCACGAAGGGACTAGCGGGGGGCTACGAGCAGTACTTC. This chain connects TRBV28 to TRBJ2-7, with TRBD2 identical over 15 bases. This CDR3 contains 18 residues. With 5 bases clipped from V and 3 bases from J, the junction kept 11 bases outside the gene matches. Germline loops: CDR1 MDHEN, CDR2 SYDVKM.